The TCR beta chain under discussion was sequenced for a study of T cell responses to AZD1222 COVID-19 vaccine. Assay: immunoSEQ multiplex PCR; the TCRdb copy retains only in-frame clones and omits some. The table shows around 140,000 clones, with nearly 90% occurring only once. This clone has just a few counts. Trimming took 6 bases from V and 6 from J, leaving 14 bases between them. The CDR3 contains 14 residues. CDR1 is MNHNY, CDR2 SVGAGI, per germline (reference sequence). The TCR was taken from an adult who received the MenACWY meningococcal vaccine as a control. The chain combines TRBV6-6 with TRBJ2-2; D is perhaps TRBD1 (6 bases). The sample was peripheral blood, taken 28 days after the second dose of the MenACWY control vaccine. The CDR3 reads CASSEQGISGELFF. CDR3 bases: TGTGCCAGCAGCGAACAGGGAATCTCCGGGGAGCTGTTTTTT.